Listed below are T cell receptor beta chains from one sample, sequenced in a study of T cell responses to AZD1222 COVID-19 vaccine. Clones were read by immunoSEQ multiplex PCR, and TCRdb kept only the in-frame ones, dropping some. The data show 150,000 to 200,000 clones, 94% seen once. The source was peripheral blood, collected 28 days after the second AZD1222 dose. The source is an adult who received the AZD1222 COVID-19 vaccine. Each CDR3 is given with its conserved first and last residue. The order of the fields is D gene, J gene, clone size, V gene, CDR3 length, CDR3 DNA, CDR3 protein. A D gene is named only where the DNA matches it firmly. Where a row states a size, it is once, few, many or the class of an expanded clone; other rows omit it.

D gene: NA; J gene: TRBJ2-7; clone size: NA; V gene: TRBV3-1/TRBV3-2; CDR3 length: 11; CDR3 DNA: TGTGCCAGCTCGCAAGGGGGAGGGCAGTACTTC; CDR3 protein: CASSQGGGQYF
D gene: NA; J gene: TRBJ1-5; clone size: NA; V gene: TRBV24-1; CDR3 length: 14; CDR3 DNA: TGTGCCACCAGTGATGTGGGACTTAATCAGCCCCAGCATTTT; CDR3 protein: CATSDVGLNQPQHF
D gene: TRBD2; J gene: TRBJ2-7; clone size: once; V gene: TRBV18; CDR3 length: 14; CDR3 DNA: TGTGCCAGCTCACGACTAGCGGGAGTTGCCGAGCAGTACTTC; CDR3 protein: CASSRLAGVAEQYF
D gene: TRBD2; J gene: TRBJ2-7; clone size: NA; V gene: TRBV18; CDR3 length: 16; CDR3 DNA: TGTGCCAGCTCACCTCCGGGACTAGCGGGAGTCTACGAGCAGTACTTC; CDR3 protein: CASSPPGLAGVYEQYF
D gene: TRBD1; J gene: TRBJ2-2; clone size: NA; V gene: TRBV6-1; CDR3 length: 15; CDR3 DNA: TGTGCCAGCAGTGATGGACAGGGGAGAATCGGGGAGCTGTTTTTT; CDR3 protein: CASSDGQGRIGELFF
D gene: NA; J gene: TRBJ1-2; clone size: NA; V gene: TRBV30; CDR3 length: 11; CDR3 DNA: TGTGCCTGTCGGGTCGCCTATGGCTACACCTTC; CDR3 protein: CACRVAYGYTF
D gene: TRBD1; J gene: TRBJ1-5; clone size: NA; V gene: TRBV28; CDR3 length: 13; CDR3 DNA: TGTGCCATCCGACAGGGTGGCAATCAGCCCCAGCATTTT; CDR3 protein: CAIRQGGNQPQHF
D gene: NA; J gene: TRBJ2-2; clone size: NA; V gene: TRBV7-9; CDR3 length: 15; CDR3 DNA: TGTGCCAGCAGCATTTGGACAGAGAACACCGGGGAGCTGTTTTTT; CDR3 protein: CASSIWTENTGELFF
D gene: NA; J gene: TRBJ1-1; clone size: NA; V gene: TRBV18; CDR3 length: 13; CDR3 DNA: TGTGCCAGCTCACCAGGACAAGACACTGAAGCTTTCTTT; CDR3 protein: CASSPGQDTEAFF
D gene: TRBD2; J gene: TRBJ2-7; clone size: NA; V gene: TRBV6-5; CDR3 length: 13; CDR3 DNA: TGTGCCAGCAGTTGGGGACGGGAGGGCGAGCAGTACTTC; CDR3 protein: CASSWGREGEQYF
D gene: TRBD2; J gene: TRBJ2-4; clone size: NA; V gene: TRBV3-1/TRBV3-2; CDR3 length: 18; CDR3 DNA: TGTGCCAGCAGCCGAGGACTAGCGGGAGATTGGGTCAAAAACATTCAGTACTTC; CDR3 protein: CASSRGLAGDWVKNIQYF
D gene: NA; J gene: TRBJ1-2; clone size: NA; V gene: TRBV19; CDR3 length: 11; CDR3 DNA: TGTGCCAGTAGCTCAAGGGGTGGCTACACCTTC; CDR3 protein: CASSSRGGYTF
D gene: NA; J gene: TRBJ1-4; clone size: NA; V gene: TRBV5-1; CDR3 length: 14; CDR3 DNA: TGCGCCAGCAGCTTAACTGCAACTAATGAAAAACTGTTTTTT; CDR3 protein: CASSLTATNEKLFF
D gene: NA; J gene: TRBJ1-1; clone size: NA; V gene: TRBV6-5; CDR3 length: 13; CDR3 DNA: TGTGCCAGCAGTTACGGAGTGAAGAAAGAAGCTTTCTTT; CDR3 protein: CASSYGVKKEAFF
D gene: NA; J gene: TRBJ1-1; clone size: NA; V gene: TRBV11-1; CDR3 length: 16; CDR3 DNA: TGTGCCAGCAGCTTAAATAGCCAGACAAGGAACACTGAAGCTTTCTTT; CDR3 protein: CASSLNSQTRNTEAFF
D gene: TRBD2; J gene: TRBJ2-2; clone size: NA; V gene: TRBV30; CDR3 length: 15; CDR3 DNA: TGTGCCTGGAGTGTAGGAGCGGGAGTGTCCGGGGAGCTGTTTTTT; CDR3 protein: CAWSVGAGVSGELFF
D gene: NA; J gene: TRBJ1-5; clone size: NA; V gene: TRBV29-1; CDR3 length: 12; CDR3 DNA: TGCAGCGTTGACAGTAGCAATCAGCCCCAGCATTTT; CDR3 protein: CSVDSSNQPQHF
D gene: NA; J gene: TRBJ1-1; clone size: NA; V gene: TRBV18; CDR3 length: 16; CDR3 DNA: TGTGCCAGCTCACCCGACAGACTGCAGAGGAACACTGAAGCTTTCTTT; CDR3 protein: CASSPDRLQRNTEAFF
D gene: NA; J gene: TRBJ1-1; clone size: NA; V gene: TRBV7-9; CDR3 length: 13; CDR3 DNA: TGTGCCAGCAGCCAGGACGGAAACACTGAAGCTTTCTTT; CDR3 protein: CASSQDGNTEAFF
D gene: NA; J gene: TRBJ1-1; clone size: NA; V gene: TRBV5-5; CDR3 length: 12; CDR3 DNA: TGTGCCAGCAGCTTGGGGCTCCCTGAAGCTTTCTTT; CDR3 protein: CASSLGLPEAFF
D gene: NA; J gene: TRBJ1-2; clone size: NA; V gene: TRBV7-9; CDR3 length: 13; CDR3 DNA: TGTGCCAGCAGTTCAACAGCGAACTATGGCTACACCTTC; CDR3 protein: CASSSTANYGYTF
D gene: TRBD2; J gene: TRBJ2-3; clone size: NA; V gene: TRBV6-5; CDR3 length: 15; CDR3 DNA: TGTGCCAGCAGCCTAGCGGGAGGGCGCACAGATACGCAGTATTTT; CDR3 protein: CASSLAGGRTDTQYF
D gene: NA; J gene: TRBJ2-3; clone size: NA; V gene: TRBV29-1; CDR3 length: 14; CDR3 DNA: TGCAGCGTTGCCCAGGGGATTAGCACAGATACGCAGTATTTT; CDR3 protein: CSVAQGISTDTQYF
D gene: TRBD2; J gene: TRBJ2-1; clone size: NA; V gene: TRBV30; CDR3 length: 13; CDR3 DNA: TGTGCCTGGAGTGTAGGGACTAGCGCCGAGCAGTTCTTC; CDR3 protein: CAWSVGTSAEQFF
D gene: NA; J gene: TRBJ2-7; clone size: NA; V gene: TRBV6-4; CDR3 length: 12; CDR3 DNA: TGTGCCAGCAGTGACCAGGGGTACGAGCAGTACTTC; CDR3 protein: CASSDQGYEQYF
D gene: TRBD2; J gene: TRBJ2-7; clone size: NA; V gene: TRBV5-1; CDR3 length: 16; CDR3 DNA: TGCGCCAGCAGCTTGGGACTAGCGGGATTAACCTACGAGCAGTACTTC; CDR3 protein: CASSLGLAGLTYEQYF
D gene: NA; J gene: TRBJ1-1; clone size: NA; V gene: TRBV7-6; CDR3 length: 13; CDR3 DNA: TGTGCCAGCAGCTTAGGGCGCTGGGGTGAAGCTTTCTTT; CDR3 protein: CASSLGRWGEAFF
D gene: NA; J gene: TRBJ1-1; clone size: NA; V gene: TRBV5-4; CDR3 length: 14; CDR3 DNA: TGTGCCAGCAGTTTCGGACGGATGAACACTGAAGCTTTCTTT; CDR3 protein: CASSFGRMNTEAFF
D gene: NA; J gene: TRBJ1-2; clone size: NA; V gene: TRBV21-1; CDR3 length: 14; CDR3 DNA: TGTGCCAGCAGCTGGGGAGAGGACAAATGTGGCTACACCTTC; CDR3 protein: CASSWGEDKCGYTF
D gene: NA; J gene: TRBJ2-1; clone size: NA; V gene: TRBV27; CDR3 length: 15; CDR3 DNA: TGTGCCAGCAGCCTCACTGACAGCTCCTACAATGAGCAGTTCTTC; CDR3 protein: CASSLTDSSYNEQFF
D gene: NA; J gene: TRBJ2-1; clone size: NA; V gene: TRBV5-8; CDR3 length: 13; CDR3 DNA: TGTGCCAGCAGCTTTGGAGGGAGGAATGAGCAGTTCTTC; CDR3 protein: CASSFGGRNEQFF
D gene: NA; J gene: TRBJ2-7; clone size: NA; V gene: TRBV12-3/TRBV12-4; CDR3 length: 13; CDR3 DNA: TGTGCCAGCAGTTTATGGGACAACTACGAGCAGTACTTC; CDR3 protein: CASSLWDNYEQYF
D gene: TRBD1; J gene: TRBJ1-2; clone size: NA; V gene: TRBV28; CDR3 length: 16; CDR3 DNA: TGTGCCAGCAGACCCACAGGGGGACAGGGTTACTATGGCTACACCTTC; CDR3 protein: CASRPTGGQGYYGYTF
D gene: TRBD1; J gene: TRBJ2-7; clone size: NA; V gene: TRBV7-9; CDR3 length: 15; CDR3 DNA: TGTGCCAGCAGCTCGGGACAGTTAAACTCCTACGAGCAGTACTTC; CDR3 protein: CASSSGQLNSYEQYF
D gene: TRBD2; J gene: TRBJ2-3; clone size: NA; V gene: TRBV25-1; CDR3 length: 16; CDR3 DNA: TGTGCCAGCAGTGCGGGACTAGCGGGAGGTTCAGATACGCAGTATTTT; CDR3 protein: CASSAGLAGGSDTQYF
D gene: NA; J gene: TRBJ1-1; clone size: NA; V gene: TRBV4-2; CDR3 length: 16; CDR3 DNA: TGTGCCAGCAGCCAAGATCCGGCAGGAAGGAACACTGAAGCTTTCTTT; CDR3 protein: CASSQDPAGRNTEAFF
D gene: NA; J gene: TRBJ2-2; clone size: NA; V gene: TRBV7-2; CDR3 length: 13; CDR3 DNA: TGTGCCAGCAGCTTAGCCCCCGGGGGGGAGCTGTTTTTT; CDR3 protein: CASSLAPGGELFF
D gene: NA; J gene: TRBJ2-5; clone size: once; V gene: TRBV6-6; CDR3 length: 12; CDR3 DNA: TGTGCCAGCAGCCAGGGGTTGGGGACCCAGTACTTC; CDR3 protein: CASSQGLGTQYF
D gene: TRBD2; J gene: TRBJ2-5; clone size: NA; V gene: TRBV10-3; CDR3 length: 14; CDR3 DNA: TGTGCCATCAGGGAGGGACTAGAGGTAGAGACCCAGTACTTC; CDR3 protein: CAIREGLEVETQYF
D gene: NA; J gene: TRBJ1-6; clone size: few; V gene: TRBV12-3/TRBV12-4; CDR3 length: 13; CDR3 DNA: TGTGCCAGCAGACTAAGGTGGGATTCACCCCTCCACTTT; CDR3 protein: CASRLRWDSPLHF
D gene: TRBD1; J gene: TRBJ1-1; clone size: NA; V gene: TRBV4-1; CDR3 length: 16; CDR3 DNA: TGCGCCAGCAGCCAAGATGGGATGACAGGGAAAGGGGAAGCTTTCTTT; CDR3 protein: CASSQDGMTGKGEAFF
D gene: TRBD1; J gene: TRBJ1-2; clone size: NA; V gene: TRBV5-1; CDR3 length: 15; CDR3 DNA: TGCGCCAGCAGCACGAACCCTGGACAGGGGGTTGGCTACACCTTC; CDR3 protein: CASSTNPGQGVGYTF
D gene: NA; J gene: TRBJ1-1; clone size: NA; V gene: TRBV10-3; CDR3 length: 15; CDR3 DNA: TGTGCCATCAGTGACCCGGCCGCTCGGGGTACTGAAGCTTTCTTT; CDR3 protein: CAISDPAARGTEAFF
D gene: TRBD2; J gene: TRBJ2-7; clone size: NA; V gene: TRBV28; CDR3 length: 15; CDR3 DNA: TGTGCCAGCAGCCCGCGCGGGAGGGGGCTGGGAGAGCAGTACTTC; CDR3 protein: CASSPRGRGLGEQYF
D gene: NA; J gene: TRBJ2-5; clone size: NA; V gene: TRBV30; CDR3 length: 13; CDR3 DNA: TGTGCCTGGTCTGGAGCGAACCAAGAGACCCAGTACTTC; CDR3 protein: CAWSGANQETQYF
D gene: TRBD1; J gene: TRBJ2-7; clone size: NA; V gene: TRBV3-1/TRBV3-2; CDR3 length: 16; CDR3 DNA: TGTGCCAGCAGCCAAGATTCCTGGACAGGCTATAACGAGCAGTACTTC; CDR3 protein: CASSQDSWTGYNEQYF
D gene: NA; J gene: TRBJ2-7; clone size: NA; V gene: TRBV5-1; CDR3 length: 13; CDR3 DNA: TGCGCCAGCAGCTTGGACCGAGTTTACGAGCAGTACTTC; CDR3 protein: CASSLDRVYEQYF
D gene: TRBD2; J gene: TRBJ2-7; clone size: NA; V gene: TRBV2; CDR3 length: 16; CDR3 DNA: TGTGCCAGCAGCATATCGTCTAGCGGGTTGTCCTACGAGCAGTACTTC; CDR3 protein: CASSISSSGLSYEQYF
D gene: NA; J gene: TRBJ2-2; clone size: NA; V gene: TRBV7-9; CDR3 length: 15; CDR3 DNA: TGTGCCAGCAGCTTAGAACAGGGTCGGACCGGGGAGCTGTTTTTT; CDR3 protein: CASSLEQGRTGELFF
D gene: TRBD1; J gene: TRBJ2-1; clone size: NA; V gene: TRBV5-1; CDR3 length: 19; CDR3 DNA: TGCGCCAGCAGCGCCCAGGGGGCCCGCGGGGTGGAGAGGCGGGATGAGCAGTTCTTC; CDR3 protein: CASSAQGARGVERRDEQFF
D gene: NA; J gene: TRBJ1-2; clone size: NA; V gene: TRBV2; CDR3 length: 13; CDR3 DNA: TGTGCCAGTAGTAGTCCGGGGGCGATCGGCTACACCTTC; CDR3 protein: CASSSPGAIGYTF
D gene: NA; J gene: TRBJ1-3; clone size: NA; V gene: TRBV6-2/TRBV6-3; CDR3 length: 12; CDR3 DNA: TGTGCCAGCAGCCGCGTTGAGAACACCATATATTTT; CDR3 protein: CASSRVENTIYF
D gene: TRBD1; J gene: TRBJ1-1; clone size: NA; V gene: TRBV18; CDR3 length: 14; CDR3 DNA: TGTGCCAGCTCACCCGGACAGGGAAGCACTGAAGCTTTCTTT; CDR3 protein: CASSPGQGSTEAFF